Presented here are 27 T cell receptor beta chains from one specimen sequenced in a study of T cell responses to AZD1222 COVID-19 vaccine. Assay: immunoSEQ multiplex PCR; the TCRdb copy retains only in-frame clones and omits some. The data contain about 66,000 clones, 80% to 95% of them singletons. This specimen consisted of peripheral blood, obtained 28 days after the second dose of the MenACWY control vaccine. All receptors derive from an adult who received the MenACWY meningococcal vaccine as a control.

The table lists this clone with a count of one. The chain has TRBV7-3 and TRBJ2-5; 9 bases agree with TRBD2. Germline V gene sequence: CDR1 SGHTA, CDR2 FQGTGA. V trimming: 3 bases; J trimming: 5 bases; junction bases outside the gene matches: 7. The CDR3 extends over 15 amino acids. The CDR3 sequence is CASSLTSGGGETQYF. As DNA, the CDR3 is TGTGCCAGCAGCTTGACTAGCGGAGGGGGGGAGACCCAGTACTTC.

The chain couples TRBV7-2 to TRBJ1-1, with TRBD1 matching 7 bases. Germline V gene lookup returns CDR1 SGHTA and CDR2 FQGNSA. V gave up 1 base and J gave up 0 bases; unmatched junction bases: 8. CDR3 size: 17 residues. As DNA, the CDR3 is TGTGCCAGCAGCTTAGTCCCCCTACAGGGGATGAACACTGAAGCTTTCTTT. This translates into CASSLVPLQGMNTEAFF.

This chain connects TRBV19 to TRBJ1-5, with D possibly matching TRBD1 (5 bases). The CDR3 length is 12 residues. Germline V gene data show CDR1 as LNHDA and CDR2 as SQIVND (reference sequence). Trimming pared 6 bases from V and 8 bases from J, leaving 11 bases between. The CDR3 is CASRDEGKPQHF. Written as DNA, the CDR3 is TGTGCCAGTAGGGATGAGGGGAAGCCCCAGCATTTT.

This sequence joins TRBV6-2 or TRBV6-3 and TRBJ1-1; possible D gene TRBD1, 6 bases. Germline loops: CDR1 MNHEY, CDR2 SVGEGT. The CDR3 has 15 amino acids. The germline V and J ends were trimmed by 2 bases and 11 bases, with 21 bases remaining between them. CDR3 region: CASSYLGGLPSGAFF. The CDR3 coding sequence is TGTGCCAGCAGTTACCTTGGGGGGCTACCCTCTGGGGCTTTCTTT.

V usage is TRBV5-1 and J usage is TRBJ1-2; D is perhaps TRBD1 (6 bases). The length of the CDR3 is 15 residues. V lost 0 bases, J lost 6 bases, and 15 bases lay in between. Germline CDR1 is SGHRS and CDR2 is YFSETQ. The CDR3, as DNA: TGCGCCAGCAGCTTGGACCGGTCTAAGGGGGATGGCTACACCTTC. Translation: CASSLDRSKGDGYTF.

In its sample, this clone was seen once. The V gene is TRBV18, the J gene TRBJ2-7; 7 nucleotides match TRBD1. Germline CDR1 reads KGHSH; CDR2 reads LQKENI. The V segment lost 6 bases and the J segment 7 bases; nucleotides outside the gene matches: 6. The CDR3 sequence is 12 residues long. This chain's CDR3 is CASSPTGDEQYF. In DNA form, the CDR3 reads TGTGCCAGCTCGCCCACAGGGGATGAGCAGTACTTC.

This chain links TRBV12-5 with TRBJ1-6; 8 bases agree with TRBD1. The CDR3 consists of 13 residues. V lost 5 bases and J lost 7; bases outside the gene matches: 1. Germline V lookup: CDR1 LGHNT, CDR2 FRNRAP. CDR3 residues: CASGRTGNSPLHF. The CDR3 bases are TGTGCTAGTGGTCGGACAGGGAATTCACCCCTCCACTTT.

The chain joins TRBV7-2 to TRBJ1-2, with D tentatively TRBD1 (5 bases). Trimming left V 5 bases short and J 7 bases short, with 17 bases between. Germline CDR1 SGHTA, CDR2 FQGNSA. The CDR3 extends over 14 amino acids. CDR3 nucleotides: TGTGCCAGCAGCCGGATGGGGGATTTGGTTGGCTACACCTTC. It yields the protein CASSRMGDLVGYTF. Looking up the rest from reference TRBV7-2 and TRBJ1-2 gives the full variable domain: GAGVSQSPSNKVTEKGKDVELRCDPISGHTALYWYRQSLGQGLEFLIYFQGNSAPDKSGLPSDRFSAERTGGSVSTLTIQRTQQEDSAVYLCASSRMGDLVGYTFGSGTRLTVV.

V usage is TRBV4-3 and J usage is TRBJ1-2; TRBD1 might be the D (6 bases). The germline CDR1 and CDR2 sequences are LGHNA and YSLEER. The CDR3 sequence is 13 residues long. The ends were cut back, 4 bases at V and 2 bases at J, with 8 bases in the middle. Here the CDR3 reads CASSPDRNYGYTF. CDR3 DNA sequence: TGCGCCAGCAGCCCCGACAGGAACTATGGCTACACCTTC.

The chain employs TRBV15 and TRBJ2-6, with 7 bases that match TRBD2. This CDR3 region has 16 residues. Trimming took 5 bases from V and 5 from J; bases not matched to a gene: 9. Germline CDR1 reads LNHNV; CDR2 reads YYDKDF (reference sequence). CDR3 protein: CATSPAGVEWANVLTF. The CDR3 nucleotides are TGTGCCACCAGCCCTGCGGGGGTTGAGTGGGCCAACGTCCTGACTTTC.

This chain links TRBV12-3 or TRBV12-4 with TRBJ1-1; weak D call: TRBD1 (6 bases). Trimming removed 5 bases from V and 11 bases from J, with 15 bases in between. The CDR3 runs to 12 residues. The CDR3 region is CASSVGGVRAFF. As DNA, the CDR3 is TGTGCCAGCAGTGTCGGGGGCGTTAGGGCTTTCTTT.

The chain is built from TRBV20-1 and TRBJ1-2; 7 nucleotides agree with TRBD1. J lost 0 bases, V lost 3 bases, and 10 bases had no gene match. Germline V lookup: CDR1 DFQATT, CDR2 SNEGSKA (reference sequence). The CDR3 is made up of 16 amino acids. The CDR3 spells CSASGSGTATNYGYTF. The DNA of the CDR3 is TGCAGTGCTAGTGGGTCCGGGACAGCAACTAACTATGGCTACACCTTC.

The V gene is TRBV7-2, the J gene TRBJ2-1; D unresolved. Germline CDR1 is SGHTA and CDR2 is FQGNSA. This CDR3 has 15 amino acids. V lost 1 base and J lost 0, with 7 bases in between. CDR3 residues: CASSLGVGSYNEQFF. For the CDR3, the DNA is TGTGCCAGCAGCTTAGGAGTCGGCTCCTACAATGAGCAGTTCTTC.

The chain has TRBV6-5 and TRBJ2-5; a weak D match, TRBD2 (6 bases). The V end lost 6 bases, the J end lost 4 bases, and 18 bases lay between the germline ends. There are 15 residues in the CDR3. CDR1 and CDR2 from the germline V gene are MNHEY and SVGAGI. CDR3 nucleotide sequence: TGTGCCAGCAGGCGGGGTGGGGGTCTCCCAGAGACCCAGTACTTC. Amino acid sequence: CASRRGGGLPETQYF.

This clone was observed a single time. The chain carries TRBV3-1 (or the pseudogene TRBV3-2) and TRBJ1-4; D possibly corresponds to TRBD1 (5 bases). Germline CDR1 is LGHDT and CDR2 is YNNKEL (reference sequence). V lost 1 base and J lost 10, with 16 bases in between. The CDR3 spans 15 residues. The CDR3: CASSQGGGISAKLFF. The CDR3 DNA reads TGTGCCAGCAGCCAAGGGGGGGGAATATCCGCAAAACTGTTTTTT.

The rearrangement joins TRBV10-3 to TRBJ1-3; the match to TRBD1 covers 7 bases. The CDR3 is 15 amino acids. From germline, CDR1 is ENHRY and CDR2 SYGVKD. Trimming removed 4 bases from V and 4 bases from J; junction bases left unmatched: 7. CDR3 in amino acids: CAISAGQTVGNTIYF. In DNA form, the CDR3 reads TGTGCCATCAGTGCGGGACAGACCGTCGGAAACACCATATATTTT.

The sample holds one count of this clone. The chain couples TRBV18 to TRBJ1-3, with 7 bases aligning to TRBD1. V lost 6 bases and J lost 0; bases outside the gene matches: 8. The CDR3 is 16 residues long. The germline gives CDR1 KGHSH, CDR2 LQKENI. Written as DNA, the CDR3 is TGTGCCAGCTCCGGACAGGTGGGGCTCTCTGGAAACACCATATATTTT. Translation gives CASSGQVGLSGNTIYF.

This clone is a singleton in its sample. This chain links TRBV7-9 with TRBJ1-2, with TRBD1 identical over 10 bases. This CDR3 region has 14 residues. The germline V gene encodes CDR1 SEHNR and CDR2 FQNEAQ (reference sequence). V dropped 5 bases and J dropped 6; count of bases not matched to a gene: 6. The CDR3 DNA sequence: TGTGCCAGCAGCCGTGGGACAGGGGCGAATGGCTACACCTTC. Translation: CASSRGTGANGYTF.

On this clone: Mismatch with germline at one junction end may stem from a read error. The CDR3 is CASSFMGYGGETQYF. CDR3 bases: TGTGCTAGCAGCTTTATGGGGTACGGGGGAGAGACCCAGTACTTC. The V call is TRBV7-7, the J call TRBJ2-5; D may be TRBD2 (6 bases). The germline CDR1 and CDR2 sequences are SSHAT and FNYEAQ (reference sequence). The CDR3 spans 15 residues.

The chain combines TRBV5-4 with TRBJ2-1; D uncertain. CDR1 and CDR2 from the germline V gene are SGHNT and YYREEE (reference sequence). The germline V and J ends were trimmed by 0 bases and 6 bases, with 13 bases remaining between them. CDR3 length: 15 residues. The CDR3 protein is CASSLVPLLPNEQFF. CDR3 coding DNA: TGTGCCAGCAGCTTGGTCCCACTCCTTCCCAATGAGCAGTTCTTC.

V gene TRBV10-2 combines with J gene TRBJ2-5; D is perhaps TRBD2 (7 bases). CDR1 and CDR2 from the germline V gene are WSHSY and SAAADI. The CDR3 covers 14 residues. The germline V and J ends were trimmed by 6 bases and 4 bases, with 15 bases remaining between them. In DNA, the CDR3 is TGCGCCAGCAGCCCCGAGGGGGGGGTAGAGACCCAGTACTTC. Residues: CASSPEGGVETQYF.

J is TRBJ2-1 and V is TRBV6-5; TRBD2 might be the D (6 bases). The CDR3 has 11 amino acids. From germline, CDR1 is MNHEY and CDR2 SVGAGI. The germline V and J ends were trimmed by 10 bases and 7 bases, with 11 bases remaining between them. The DNA of the CDR3 is TGTGCCATTACGGAGGGGAATGAGCAGTTCTTC. Encoded protein: CAITEGNEQFF.

The chain carries TRBV6-1 and TRBJ2-7; D gene ambiguous. This CDR3 comprises 13 residues. Trimming took off 1 base at V and 3 bases at J, with 7 bases between the two ends. Germline CDR1 is MNHNS and CDR2 is SASEGT. The CDR3 loop reads CASSEGQFYEQYF. The DNA of the CDR3 is TGTGCCAGCAGTGAAGGGCAGTTCTACGAGCAGTACTTC.

Turning to this clone: The junction shows a germline mismatch at one end, possibly a read error. The chain uses TRBV6-1 and TRBJ1-5, with D unclear. The CDR3 is 16 amino acids. Germline CDR1 is MNHNS and CDR2 is SASEGT. The CDR3 here is CASSEDRTSGNQPQHF. In DNA, the CDR3 is TGTGCCAGCAGCGAAGATCGGACGAGTGGTAATCAGCCCCAGCATTTT.

The chain has TRBV30 and TRBJ1-3; D not certain. The V and J ends lost 0 bases and 6 bases respectively, with 18 bases between them. Germline loops: CDR1 GTSNPN, CDR2 SVGIG (reference sequence). The CDR3 runs 16 residues. CDR3 sequence (DNA): TGTGCCTGGAGTGTATCAGGCAGCCATTTACTAAACACCATATATTTT. Amino acid sequence: CAWSVSGSHLLNTIYF.

The CDR3 DNA reads TGTGCCAGCAGGCAACTGGAGTCGGATGGCTACACCTTC. Its translation: CASRQLESDGYTF. The chain has TRBV2 and TRBJ1-2; no clear D gene. The V and J ends lost 6 bases and 6 bases respectively, with 14 bases between them. This CDR3 spans 13 amino acids. Germline loops: CDR1 SNHLY, CDR2 FYNNEI.

This clone was observed once. The chain employs TRBV27 and TRBJ1-2; 7 bases align to TRBD1. Germline trimming cut 6 bases from V and 4 bases from J; bases unmatched to any gene: 8. CDR3 length: 14 residues. Germline V gene data show CDR1 as MNHEY and CDR2 as SMNVEV (reference sequence). In nucleotides, the CDR3 is TGTGCCAGCAGCCCTACCGGGACAGTCTATGGCTACACCTTC. Translation gives CASSPTGTVYGYTF.